The 26 T cell receptor beta chains listed next were all sequenced from one sample in a study of identical twins. One entry per CDR3 protein, called by TCRdb with MiXCR from the 5' RACE reads. Counted here are about 250,000 distinct CDR3 sequences, over 12% occurring once; the ten biggest clones make up around 9.5%. The sequenced sample was memory (CD45RO+) T cells sorted from blood. Every receptor here comes from a woman in her late teens or twenties in good health.

The chain joins TRBV21-1 to TRBJ2-1. TRBV21-1 counts as a pseudogene. The CDR3 is 15 amino acids. CDR3 sequence (DNA): TGTGCCAGCAGCAAAGACGGCAGCTCCTACAATGAGCAGTTCTTC. It codes for CASSKDGSSYNEQFF.

This clonotype has at least ten counts. The chain uses TRBV6-2 or TRBV6-3 and TRBJ2-7; 7 bases map to TRBD1. The junction had 6 bases not matched to a gene; V was cut back by 7 bases and J by 0 bases. This CDR3 has 14 residues. CDR1 and CDR2 (germline): MNHEY, SVGEGT. This chain's CDR3 is CASTRGTSSYEQYF. CDR3 nucleotide sequence: TGTGCCAGCACCAGGGGGACGAGCTCCTACGAGCAGTACTTC.

This clonotype has at least ten counts. The chain carries TRBV12-3 or TRBV12-4 and TRBJ2-7; no firm D call. The ends were cut back, 3 bases at V and 0 bases at J, with 9 bases in the middle. This CDR3 is 14 amino acids long. CDR3: CASSLGPSSYEQYF. The CDR3 DNA reads as TGTGCCAGCAGTTTGGGCCCGAGCTCCTACGAGCAGTACTTC.

Ten or more counts support this clonotype. The chain employs TRBV4-3 and TRBJ2-5; tentatively, D is TRBD1 (5 bases). The CDR3 runs to 14 residues. The germline gives CDR1 LGHNA, CDR2 YSLEER. V lost 0 bases and J 3 bases, leaving 8 bases between the germline ends. The CDR3 loop reads CASSQDGREETQYF. In DNA form, the CDR3 reads TGCGCCAGCAGCCAAGATGGCAGGGAAGAGACCCAGTACTTC.

The V and J genes are TRBV20-1 and TRBJ1-5, with D possibly being TRBD1 (6 bases). Per germline, CDR1 DFQATT and CDR2 SNEGSKA (reference sequence). Trimming took 0 bases from V and 1 from J, leaving 7 bases between them. The CDR3 covers 14 residues. The CDR3 sequence: CSAREGASNQPQHF. CDR3 nucleotide sequence: TGCAGTGCTAGAGAGGGGGCAAGCAATCAGCCCCAGCATTTT.

This clonotype was seen a few times. The chain links TRBV20-1 to TRBJ1-6, with a possible D match to TRBD1 (6 bases). V shed 6 bases and J shed 4 bases, with 10 bases lying between them. The CDR3 spans 13 residues. The germline gives CDR1 DFQATT, CDR2 SNEGSKA (reference sequence). CDR3 protein: CSASGQYNSPLHF. The CDR3, as DNA: TGCAGTGCCTCAGGACAGTATAATTCACCCCTCCACTTT.

This clonotype came up a few times. V usage is TRBV27 and J usage is TRBJ2-6, with 8 bases lining up with TRBD1. CDR1 and CDR2 (germline): MNHEY, SMNVEV (reference sequence). J was trimmed by 0 bases and V by 5 bases; bases with no gene match: 6. The CDR3 covers 17 residues. CDR3 nucleotide sequence: TGTGCCAGCAGTCCCGGACAGGGACGCTCTGGGGCCAACGTCCTGACTTTC. Protein sequence: CASSPGQGRSGANVLTF.

V usage is TRBV5-1 and J usage is TRBJ2-6; D remains ambiguous. Trimming shortened V by 1 base and J by 1 base, and 6 bases separated the two germline ends. The V gene's germline CDR1 is SGHRS and CDR2 YFSETQ. CDR3 length: 15 residues. CDR3: CASSLIVSGANVLTF. CDR3 DNA: TGCGCCAGCAGCTTGATAGTATCTGGGGCCAACGTCCTGACTTTC.

This chain links TRBV28 with TRBJ2-2; D could derive from TRBD1 or TRBD2 (5 bases each). V lost 7 bases and J 6 bases, leaving 15 bases between the germline ends. Germline CDR1 and CDR2: MDHEN and SYDVKM. This CDR3 spans 14 amino acids. The CDR3 loop reads CASNRDPDAGELFF. The CDR3 DNA sequence: TGTGCCAGCAATCGGGACCCCGACGCCGGGGAGCTGTTTTTT. Full variable domain (rest looked up from reference TRBV28 and TRBJ2-2): DVKVTQSSRYLVKRTGEKVFLECVQDMDHENMFWYRQDPGLGLRLIYFSYDVKMKEKGDIPEGYSVSREKKERFSLILESASTNQTSMYLCASNRDPDAGELFFGEGSRLTVL.

Ten or more counts support this clonotype. The chain has TRBV12-3 or TRBV12-4 and TRBJ2-7; D remains ambiguous. Trimming cost V 6 bases and J 5 bases, with 11 bases left between them. The CDR3 is made up of 12 amino acids. The CDR3 DNA reads as TGTGCCAGCAGCCTCGGAAGGAACGAGCAGTACTTC. Translating gives CASSLGRNEQYF.

This clonotype has only a few counts. V is TRBV7-9 and J is TRBJ2-2, with 10 bases fitting TRBD2. CDR3 size: 16 residues. Germline-derived CDR1 and CDR2 are SEHNR and FQNEAQ (reference sequence). The trim removed 4 bases at V and 4 bases at J, leaving 6 bases unmatched. CDR3 protein: CASSSVAGGTTGELFF. CDR3 DNA: TGTGCCAGCAGCTCCGTAGCGGGGGGTACCACCGGGGAGCTGTTTTTT. Complete variable domain (other parts from reference TRBV7-9 and TRBJ2-2): DTGVSQNPRHKITKRGQNVTFRCDPISEHNRLYWYRQTLGQGPEFLTYFQNEAQLEKSRLLSDRFSAERPKGSFSTLEIQRTEQGDSAMYLCASSSVAGGTTGELFFGEGSRLTVL.

The chain is built from TRBV3-1 and TRBJ2-1; 9 bases map to TRBD2. V shed 4 bases, J shed 6 bases, and the junction held 10 bases outside the gene matches. This CDR3 spans 16 amino acids. The germline CDR1 and CDR2 sequences are LGHDT and YNNKEL (reference sequence). In nucleotides, the CDR3 is TGTGCCAGCAGCCTCACCGGCGCGGGGGGGCGCAATGAGCAGTTCTTC. Encoded protein: CASSLTGAGGRNEQFF.

The rearrangement joins TRBV27 to TRBJ2-5, with D perhaps assigned TRBD1 or TRBD2 (5 bases each). The CDR3 spans 14 residues. The V end lost 3 bases, the J end lost 10 bases, and 18 bases lay between the germline ends. Germline lookup yields CDR1 MNHEY and CDR2 SMNVEV (reference sequence). CDR3 nucleotides: TGTGCCAGCAGTTTCCGGGACCGATCCCGCGGCCAGTACTTC. This gives the protein CASSFRDRSRGQYF.

This clonotype was counted at least ten times. The chain links TRBV10-3 to TRBJ2-3, with TRBD2 as a possible D gene (5 bases). The CDR3 is 15 residues long. V lost 0 bases to trimming and J lost 8 bases, with 15 bases between them. The germline CDR1 and CDR2 sequences are ENHRY and SYGVKD. The CDR3 nucleotides are TGTGCCATCAGTGAGTCTAAGGAGGTCGTCGGTACGCAGTATTTT. This translates into CAISESKEVVGTQYF.

This clonotype was observed many times. The chain carries TRBV5-1 and TRBJ1-2; 10 bases line up with TRBD1. Losses at the gene ends were 4 bases for V and 8 bases for J; bases not matched to a gene: 5. CDR1 is SGHRS and CDR2 is YFSETQ in the germline V gene. This CDR3 is 13 amino acids long. The CDR3 bases are TGCGCCAGCAGCCGAGGACAGGGGGTCGGCTACACCTTC. It is translated as CASSRGQGVGYTF.

This clonotype was observed a handful of times. This rearrangement joins TRBV20-1 to TRBJ2-1, with 9 positions matching TRBD2. Germline CDR1 and CDR2: DFQATT and SNEGSKA (reference sequence). With V trimmed by 3 bases and J by 4 bases, 7 bases remained unmatched. The CDR3 extends over 15 amino acids. The CDR3: CSASPSSGMYNEQFF. The CDR3 region has the DNA TGCAGTGCTAGTCCGTCTAGCGGGATGTACAATGAGCAGTTCTTC.

This clonotype showed up just a few times. The J gene is TRBJ1-4, the V gene TRBV12-3 or TRBV12-4, with TRBD1 as a possible D gene (5 bases). This CDR3 has 15 residues. V lost 6 bases and J 0 bases, leaving 11 bases between the germline ends. The CDR3 protein is CASSHGQSTNEKLFF. CDR3 bases: TGTGCCAGCAGCCACGGACAATCAACTAATGAAAAACTGTTTTTT.

This clonotype occurred many times. V is TRBV6-2 or TRBV6-3 and J is TRBJ1-4; no firm D call. Trimming took off 3 bases at V and 5 bases at J, with 16 bases between the two ends. The germline V gene encodes CDR1 MNHEY and CDR2 SVGEGT. This CDR3 is 16 amino acids long. The CDR3: CASSYLPPGANEKLFF. The CDR3 coding sequence is TGTGCCAGCAGTTATCTGCCGCCGGGTGCCAATGAAAAACTGTTTTTT.

The chain links TRBV20-1 to TRBJ1-6, with 7 positions matching TRBD1. Germline values: CDR1 DFQATT, CDR2 SNEGSKA (reference sequence). V lost 3 bases to trimming and J lost 4 bases; unmatched junction nucleotides: 3. The CDR3 contains 14 residues. CDR3 in amino acids: CSARPQGYNSPLHF. The CDR3 DNA reads TGCAGTGCTAGGCCACAGGGGTATAATTCACCCCTCCACTTT.

This clonotype was counted between two and nine times. The CDR3 here is CASVSGGYNEQFF. The DNA for the CDR3 is TGTGCCAGCGTTAGCGGGGGCTACAATGAGCAGTTCTTC. The chain has TRBV2 and TRBJ2-1, with 9 bases fitting TRBD2. Trimming took 8 bases from V and 3 from J; bases not matched to a gene: 2. Germline values: CDR1 SNHLY, CDR2 FYNNEI. The length of the CDR3 is 13 residues.

The chain's CDR3 is CSATIQGRRTDTQYF. CDR3 nucleotides: TGCAGTGCTACGATACAGGGCCGCCGGACAGATACGCAGTATTTT. V gene TRBV20-1 combines with J gene TRBJ2-3; D might be TRBD1 (6 bases). The CDR3 is made up of 15 amino acids. Germline V gene lookup returns CDR1 DFQATT and CDR2 SNEGSKA (reference sequence). Trimming cost V 4 bases and J 3 bases, with 17 bases left between them.

The chain carries TRBV12-3 or TRBV12-4 and TRBJ1-6; 8 nucleotides line up with TRBD1. Trimming removed 7 bases from V and 9 bases from J; junction bases left unmatched: 11. The CDR3 has 15 residues. The chain's CDR3 is CASTTDRGWGSPLHF. CDR3 bases: TGTGCCAGCACCACCGACAGGGGATGGGGTTCACCCCTCCACTTT.

This sequence joins TRBV29-1 and TRBJ2-1; 9 bases are shared with TRBD2. Germline V gene lookup returns CDR1 SQVTM and CDR2 ANQGSEA. The ends lost 2 bases at V and 12 bases at J; junction bases unmatched: 11. The CDR3 contains 14 residues. CDR3 in DNA: TGCAGCGTTGAATTGGGACTAGCTCTCCTTACGCAGTTCTTC. Amino acid sequence: CSVELGLALLTQFF.

This clonotype showed up many times. The chain recombines TRBV5-1 with TRBJ2-5; TRBD1 or TRBD2 may be the D gene (5 bases each). Germline CDR1 is SGHRS and CDR2 is YFSETQ. Trimming stripped 4 bases from V and 1 base from J, with 11 bases between. The length of the CDR3 is 14 residues. The CDR3 protein is CASSPGTTQETQYF. The CDR3 DNA is TGCGCCAGCAGCCCCGGGACGACCCAAGAGACCCAGTACTTC.

Ten or more counts support this clonotype. This chain uses TRBV5-4 with TRBJ2-5, with D possibly TRBD1 on 6 matching bases. Germline V gene lookup returns CDR1 SGHNT and CDR2 YYREEE (reference sequence). V lost 1 base, J lost 5 bases, and 12 bases lay in between. This CDR3 region has 14 residues. CDR3 sequence (DNA): TGTGCCAGCAGCTTGTCCCGACAGGATGAGACCCAGTACTTC. Translation gives CASSLSRQDETQYF. The variable domain in full, with the rest retrieved from reference TRBV5-4 and TRBJ2-5, is ETGVTQSPTHLIKTRGQQVTLRCSSQSGHNTVSWYQQALGQGPQFIFQYYREEENGRGNFPPRFSGLQFPNYSSELNVNALELDDSALYLCASSLSRQDETQYFGPGTRLLVL.

This clonotype was observed a few times. The chain recombines TRBV20-1 with TRBJ1-1; D remains unclear. Trimming shortened V by 4 bases and J by 2 bases, and 14 bases separated the two germline ends. The CDR3 is made up of 14 amino acids. CDR1 is DFQATT and CDR2 is SNEGSKA in the germline V gene (reference sequence). The CDR3 coding sequence is TGCAGTGCTACCCCGGGGAATGGAAACACTGAAGCTTTCTTT. This encodes CSATPGNGNTEAFF.